This T cell receptor beta chain comes out of a study of blood T cell repertoires in COVID-19. Produced via immunoSEQ multiplex PCR; TCRdb's table is partial and in-frame only. The sample includes around 160,000 clones, roughly 83% of them seen just once. J gave up 4 bases and V 5 bases, and 5 bases lay outside the gene matches. There are 15 residues in the CDR3. From germline, CDR1 is SGHTA and CDR2 FQGNSA. This receptor was identified in a woman aged 55 to 70 who had recovered from COVID-19. This chain links TRBV7-2 with TRBJ1-2; 12 bases line up with TRBD1. Sequencing input: PBMCs or T cells enriched from blood (not recorded which). CDR3 coding DNA: TGTGCCAGCAGCCAGGGGACAGGGGGCGTCTATGGCTACACCTTC. This gives the protein CASSQGTGGVYGYTF.